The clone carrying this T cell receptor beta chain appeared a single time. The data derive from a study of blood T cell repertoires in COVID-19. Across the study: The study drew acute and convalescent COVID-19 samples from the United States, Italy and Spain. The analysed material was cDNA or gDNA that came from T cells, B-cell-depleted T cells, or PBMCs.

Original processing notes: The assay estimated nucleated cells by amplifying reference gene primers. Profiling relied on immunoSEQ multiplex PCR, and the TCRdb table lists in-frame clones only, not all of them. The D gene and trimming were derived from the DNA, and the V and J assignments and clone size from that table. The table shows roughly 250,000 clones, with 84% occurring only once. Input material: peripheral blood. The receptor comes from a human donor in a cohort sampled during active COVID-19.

CDR3 coding DNA: TGTGCCAGCAGTTTCCTTGGCAGGGTCTACAATGAGCAGTTCTTC. It codes for CASSFLGRVYNEQFF. This rearrangement joins TRBV28 to TRBJ2-1, with D perhaps TRBD1 (5 bases). Germline CDR1 is MDHEN and CDR2 is SYDVKM. Trimming took off 3 bases at V and 3 bases at J, with 12 bases between the two ends. The CDR3 runs to 15 residues.